The clone carrying this TCR beta chain was counted between two and nine times. This record comes from a study of blood T cell repertoires in COVID-19. Study background: Donors in Cohort 3 counted as recovered after two negative PCRs, clearance, or symptom resolution. T cells, B-cell-depleted T cells, or PBMCs provided the cDNA or gDNA that served as material.

Cohort placement rested on clinical history that participants reported themselves. The V gene lost 5 bases and the J gene lost 4 bases, with 4 bases spanning the gap. The CDR3 runs 11 residues. TCRdb's table, derived via immunoSEQ multiplex PCR, lists solely in-frame clones and lacks some. Of about 210,000 clones listed, roughly 84% are singletons. Sequencing was carried out using PBMCs or T cells enriched from blood (not recorded which). This sequence originates from a man younger than 45 in a cohort exposed to, infected with or recovered from COVID-19 (not recorded which). The rearrangement links TRBV12-3 or TRBV12-4 to TRBJ2-3; no firm D call. CDR3 coding DNA: TGTGCCAGCAGTCCTTCAGATACGCAGTATTTT. Amino acids: CASSPSDTQYF.